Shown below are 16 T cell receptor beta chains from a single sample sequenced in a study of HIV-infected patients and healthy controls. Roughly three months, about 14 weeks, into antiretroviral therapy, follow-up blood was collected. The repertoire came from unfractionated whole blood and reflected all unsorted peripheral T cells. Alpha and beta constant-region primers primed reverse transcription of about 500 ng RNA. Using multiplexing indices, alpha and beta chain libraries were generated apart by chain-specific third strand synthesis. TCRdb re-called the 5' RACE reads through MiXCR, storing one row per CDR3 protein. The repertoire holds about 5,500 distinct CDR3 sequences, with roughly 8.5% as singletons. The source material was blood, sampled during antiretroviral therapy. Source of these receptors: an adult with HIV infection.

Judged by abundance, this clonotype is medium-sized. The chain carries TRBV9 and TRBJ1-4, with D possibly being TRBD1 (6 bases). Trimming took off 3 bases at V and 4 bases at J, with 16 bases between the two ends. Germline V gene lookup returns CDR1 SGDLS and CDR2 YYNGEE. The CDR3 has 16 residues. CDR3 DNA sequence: TGTGCCAGCAGCGCTTCCGGACAGTTTCATAATGAAAAACTGTTTTTT. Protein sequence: CASSASGQFHNEKLFF.

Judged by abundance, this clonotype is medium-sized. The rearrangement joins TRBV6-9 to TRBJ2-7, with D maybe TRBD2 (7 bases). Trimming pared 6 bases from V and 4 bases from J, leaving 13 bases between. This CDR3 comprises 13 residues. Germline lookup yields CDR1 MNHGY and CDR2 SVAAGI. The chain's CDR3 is CASRLQGGYEQYF. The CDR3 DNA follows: TGTGCCAGCAGGCTACAGGGAGGGTACGAGCAGTACTTC.

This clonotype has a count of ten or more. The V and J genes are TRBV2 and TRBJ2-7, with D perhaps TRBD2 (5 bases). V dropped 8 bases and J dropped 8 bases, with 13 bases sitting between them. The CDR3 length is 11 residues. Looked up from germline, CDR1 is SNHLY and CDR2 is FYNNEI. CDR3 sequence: CASLGGQQQYF. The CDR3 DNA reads TGTGCCAGCCTCGGCGGGCAGCAGCAGTACTTC. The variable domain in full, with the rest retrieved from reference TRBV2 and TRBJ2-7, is EPEVTQTPSHQVTQMGQEVILRCVPISNHLYFYWYRQILGQKVEFLVSFYNNEISEKSEIFDDQFSVERPDGSNFTLKIRSTKLEDSAMYFCASLGGQQQYFGPGTRLTVT.

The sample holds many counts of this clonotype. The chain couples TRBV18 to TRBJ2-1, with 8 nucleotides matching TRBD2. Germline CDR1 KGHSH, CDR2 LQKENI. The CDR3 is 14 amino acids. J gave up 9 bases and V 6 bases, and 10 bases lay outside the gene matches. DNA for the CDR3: TGTGCCAGCTCGGGACTAGGAGAGGCAAGTGAGCAGTTCTTC. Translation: CASSGLGEASEQFF.

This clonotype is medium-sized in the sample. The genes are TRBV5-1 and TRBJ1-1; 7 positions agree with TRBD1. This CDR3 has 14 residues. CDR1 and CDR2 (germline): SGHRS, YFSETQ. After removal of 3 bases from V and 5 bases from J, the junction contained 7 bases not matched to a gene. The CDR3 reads CASSSRQGGTEAFF. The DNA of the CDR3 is TGCGCCAGCAGCTCCCGACAGGGAGGAACTGAAGCTTTCTTT.

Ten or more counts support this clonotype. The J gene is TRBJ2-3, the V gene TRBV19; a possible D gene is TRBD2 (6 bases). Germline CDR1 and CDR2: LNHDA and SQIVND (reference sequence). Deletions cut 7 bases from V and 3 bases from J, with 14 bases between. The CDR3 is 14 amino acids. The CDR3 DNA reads TGTGCCAGTACCCCGGGCGGGGTGACAGATACGCAGTATTTT. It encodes CASTPGGVTDTQYF.

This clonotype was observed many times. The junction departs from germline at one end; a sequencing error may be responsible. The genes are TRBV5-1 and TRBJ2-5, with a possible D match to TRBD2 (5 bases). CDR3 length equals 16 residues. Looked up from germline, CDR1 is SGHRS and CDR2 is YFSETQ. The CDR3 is CASGLRVSDRGETQYF. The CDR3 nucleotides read TGCGCCAGCGGCTTAAGGGTTTCGGACCGCGGGGAGACCCAGTACTTC.

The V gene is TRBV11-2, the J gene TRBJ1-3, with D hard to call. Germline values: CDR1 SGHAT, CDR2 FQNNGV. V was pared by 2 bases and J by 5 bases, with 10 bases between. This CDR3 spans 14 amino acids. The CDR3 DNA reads TGTGCCAGCAGCTTACACCATACGCGAAACACCATATATTTT. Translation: CASSLHHTRNTIYF.

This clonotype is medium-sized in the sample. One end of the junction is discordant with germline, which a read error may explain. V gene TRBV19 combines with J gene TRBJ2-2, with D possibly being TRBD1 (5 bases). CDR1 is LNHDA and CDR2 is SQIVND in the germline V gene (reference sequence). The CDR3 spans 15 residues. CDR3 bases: TGTGCCAGTAGTACCAGGGCTGTGAACGCCGGGGAGCTGTTTTTT. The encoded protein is CASSTRAVNAGELFF.

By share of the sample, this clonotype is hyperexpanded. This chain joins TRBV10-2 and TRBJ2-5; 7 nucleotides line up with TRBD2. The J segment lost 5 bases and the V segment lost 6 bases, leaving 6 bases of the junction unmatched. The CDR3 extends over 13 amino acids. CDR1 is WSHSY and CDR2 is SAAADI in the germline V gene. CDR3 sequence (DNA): TGCGCCAGCAGGTTGGCGGGGGACGAGACCCAGTACTTC. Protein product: CASRLAGDETQYF.

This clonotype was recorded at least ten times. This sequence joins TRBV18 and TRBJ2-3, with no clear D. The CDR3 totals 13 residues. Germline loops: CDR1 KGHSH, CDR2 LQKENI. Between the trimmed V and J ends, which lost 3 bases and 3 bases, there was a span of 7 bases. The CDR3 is CASSPGRTDTQYF. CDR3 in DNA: TGTGCCAGCTCACCCGGTAGGACAGATACGCAGTATTTT.

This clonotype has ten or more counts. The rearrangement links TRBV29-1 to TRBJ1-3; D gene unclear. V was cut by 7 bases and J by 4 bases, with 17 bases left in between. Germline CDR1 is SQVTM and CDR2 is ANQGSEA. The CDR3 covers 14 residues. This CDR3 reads CSAHGSPSGNTIYF. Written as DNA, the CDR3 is TGCAGCGCCCACGGATCTCCATCCGGAAACACCATATATTTT.

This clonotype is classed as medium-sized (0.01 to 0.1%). The CDR3 sequence: CASSAAYEQYF. Here the CDR3 DNA reads TGTGCCAGCAGCGCAGCCTACGAGCAGTACTTC. The chain uses TRBV6-6 and TRBJ2-7; D gene uncertain. Germline V gene lookup returns CDR1 MNHNY and CDR2 SVGAGI (reference sequence). CDR3 length: 11 residues. Trimming took off 6 bases at V and 2 bases at J, with 5 bases between the two ends.

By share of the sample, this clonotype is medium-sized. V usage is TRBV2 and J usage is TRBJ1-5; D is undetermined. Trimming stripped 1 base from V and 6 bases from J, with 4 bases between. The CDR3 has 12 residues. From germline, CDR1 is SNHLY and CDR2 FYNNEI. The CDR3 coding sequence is TGTGCCAGCAGTGAAGAGGTTCAGCCCCAGCATTTT. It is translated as CASSEEVQPQHF. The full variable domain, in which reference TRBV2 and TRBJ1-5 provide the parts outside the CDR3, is EPEVTQTPSHQVTQMGQEVILRCVPISNHLYFYWYRQILGQKVEFLVSFYNNEISEKSEIFDDQFSVERPDGSNFTLKIRSTKLEDSAMYFCASSEEVQPQHFGDGTRLSIL.

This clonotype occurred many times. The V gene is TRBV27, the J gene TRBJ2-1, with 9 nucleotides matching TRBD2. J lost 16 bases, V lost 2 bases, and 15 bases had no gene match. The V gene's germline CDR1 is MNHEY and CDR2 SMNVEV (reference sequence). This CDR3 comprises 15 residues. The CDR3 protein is CASSLQGGRAQRSFF. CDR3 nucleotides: TGTGCCAGCAGTTTACAGGGCGGGAGGGCCCAAAGGAGTTTCTTC.

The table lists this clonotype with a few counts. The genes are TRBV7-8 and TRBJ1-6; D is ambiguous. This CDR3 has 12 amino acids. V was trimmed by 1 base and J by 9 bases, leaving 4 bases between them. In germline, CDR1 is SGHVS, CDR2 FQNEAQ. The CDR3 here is CASSLVGSPLHF. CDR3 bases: TGTGCCAGCAGCTTAGTCGGTTCACCCCTCCACTTT.